This T cell receptor (beta chain) was obtained from a study of cytomegalovirus exposure and HLA in healthy donors. 13 Jbeta primers and 60 Vbeta primers were used for the PCR. Repertoires were generated with immunoSEQ multiplex PCR, while TCRdb's copy carries only in-frame clones and drops some. This table holds 150,000 to 200,000 clones, approximately 70% found once. A word on this clone: What it binds is unknown.

The J segment lost 3 bases and the V segment lost 5 bases, leaving 11 bases of the junction unmatched. CDR3 size: 16 residues. Germline-derived CDR1 and CDR2 are LNHNV and YYDKDF (reference sequence). Study-level findings and limits: Per a later analysis, under 20,000 TCR beta sequences showed association with HLA alleles at 0.05 false discovery rate. When analyzed later, a missense DCLRE1C variant was found to be linked to TCR beta V- and J-gene trimming. Data from an earlier analysis indicated that most TCR beta V segments were productive either about 87% or about 30% of the time. An analysis that came later showed most CMV-associated TCR beta chains appearing HLA-restricted.

Sequenced input: PBMCs. The chain combines TRBV15 with TRBJ2-3, with 7 bases aligning to TRBD1. This TCR was sampled from a man aged 18 to 29 in good health and CMV-seropositive. The CDR3 sequence is CATSGRQGGNTDTQYF. The CDR3 DNA follows: TGTGCCACCAGCGGCAGGCAAGGGGGCAATACAGATACGCAGTATTTT.